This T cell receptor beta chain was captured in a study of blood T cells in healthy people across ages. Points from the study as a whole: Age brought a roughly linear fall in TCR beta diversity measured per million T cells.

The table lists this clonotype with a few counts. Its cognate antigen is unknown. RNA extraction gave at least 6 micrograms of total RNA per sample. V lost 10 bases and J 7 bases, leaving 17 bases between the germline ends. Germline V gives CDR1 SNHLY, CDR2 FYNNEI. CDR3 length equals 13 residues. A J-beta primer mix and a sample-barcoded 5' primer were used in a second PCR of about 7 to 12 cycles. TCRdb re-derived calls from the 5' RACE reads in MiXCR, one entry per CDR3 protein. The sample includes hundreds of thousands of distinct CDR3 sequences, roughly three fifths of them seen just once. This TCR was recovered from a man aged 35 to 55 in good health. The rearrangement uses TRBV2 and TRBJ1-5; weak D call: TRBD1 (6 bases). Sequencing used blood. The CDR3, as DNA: TGTGCCACGAAACAGGGAGGGGGACAGCCCCAGCATTTT. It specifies CATKQGGGQPQHF.